This T cell receptor beta chain was observed in a study of T cell responses to AZD1222 COVID-19 vaccine. The germline gives CDR1 MRHNA, CDR2 SNTAGT. V shed 2 bases and J 0 bases; nucleotides not matched to a gene: 8. There are 18 residues in the CDR3. Here immunoSEQ multiplex PCR was the method, and the copy in TCRdb shows in-frame clones only, minus some. The profile shows about 180,000 clones, 90% of them singletons. The origin of this receptor is an adult in good health. This sample comprised peripheral blood, obtained on day 0 of AZD1222 vaccination. The genes are TRBV6-4 and TRBJ2-1; 9 bases agree with TRBD2. For the CDR3, the DNA is TGTGCCAGCAGTGACGGGCTAGCGGGGTCGAGCTCCTACAATGAGCAGTTCTTC. Amino acids: CASSDGLAGSSSYNEQFF.